This is a list of T cell receptor beta chains from one sample in a study of blood T cell repertoires in COVID-19. The table came from immunoSEQ multiplex PCR; TCRdb's copy has only in-frame clones and leaves some out. The sample includes 55,000 to 80,000 clones, about 88% of them seen just once. The sample taken for sequencing was peripheral blood. The receptors shown here come from an elderly man with acute or convalescent COVID-19. Each CDR3 is given with its conserved first and last residue. A D gene is named only where the DNA matches it firmly. Some rows mark clone size as missing; the rest say once, few, many or name a class of expanded clone.

>TRBV12-3/TRBV12-4|TRBJ2-5|-|13|-
CASRPGPRGTQYF
TGTGCCAGCCGTCCCGGGCCCCGGGGGACCCAGTACTTC
>TRBV2|TRBJ1-2|-|12|TRBD1
CASTAGQYGYTF
TGTGCCAGCACTGCGGGACAGTATGGCTACACCTTC
>TRBV3-1/TRBV3-2|TRBJ2-3|-|14|-
CASSQDLSTDTQYF
TGTGCCAGCAGCCAAGATCTAAGCACCGATACGCAGTATTTT
>TRBV15|TRBJ2-5|-|16|TRBD1
CATCQGDRGFGETQYF
TGTGCCACCTGCCAGGGGGACAGGGGTTTTGGAGAGACCCAGTACTTC
>TRBV5-5|TRBJ2-1|-|14|TRBD1
CASSPKDRVNEQFF
TGTGCCAGCAGCCCCAAGGACAGGGTCAATGAGCAGTTCTTC
>TRBV18|TRBJ2-7|-|15|TRBD1
CASSRTTGPPYEQYF
TGTGCCAGCTCACGAACGACAGGGCCCCCCTACGAGCAGTACTTC
>TRBV30|TRBJ1-5|-|13|TRBD1
CAWTQGGNQPQHF
TGTGCCTGGACACAGGGGGGGAATCAGCCCCAGCATTTT
>TRBV7-2|TRBJ2-3|-|15|-
CASTSSTGITDTQYF
TGTGCCAGCACCTCATCAACAGGGATCACAGATACGCAGTATTTT
>TRBV11-2|TRBJ2-3|-|14|-
CASSSPGLADTQYF
TGTGCCAGCAGCTCTCCGGGACTTGCAGATACGCAGTATTTT
>TRBV21-1|TRBJ2-2|-|17|-
CASSKVDPGKNTGELFF
TGTGCCAGCAGCAAAGTTGATCCAGGAAAGAACACCGGGGAGCTGTTTTTT
>TRBV10-1|TRBJ2-5|-|15|-
CASSEGGVALETQYF
TGCGCCAGCAGTGAGGGCGGAGTGGCGCTAGAGACCCAGTACTTC
>TRBV30|TRBJ1-2|-|12|TRBD1
CAWNRQGDGYTF
TGTGCCTGGAATCGACAGGGGGATGGCTACACCTTC
>TRBV24-1|TRBJ2-7|-|13|TRBD2
CATSDGGKYEQYF
TGTGCCACCAGTGACGGGGGGAAGTACGAGCAGTACTTC
>TRBV3-1/TRBV3-2|TRBJ2-6|-|17|-
CASSQGQGRDGANVLTF
TGTGCCAGCAGCCAAGGGCAGGGAAGGGATGGGGCCAACGTCCTGACTTTC
>TRBV24-1|TRBJ1-3|-|18|-
CATSDLGLTLSSGNTIYF
TGTGCCACCAGTGATTTGGGACTAACGCTTAGCTCTGGAAACACCATATATTTT
>TRBV24-1|TRBJ1-4|-|18|TRBD1
CATSDLKGQGATNEKLFF
TGTGCCACCAGTGATTTAAAGGGGCAGGGGGCAACTAATGAAAAACTGTTTTTT
>TRBV2|TRBJ1-2|-|12|-
CASSENGYGYTF
TGTGCCAGCAGTGAAAACGGCTATGGCTACACCTTC
>TRBV6-1|TRBJ1-6|-|16|-
CASSEDLDSYNSPLHF
TGTGCCAGCAGTGAAGATCTGGACAGCTATAATTCACCCCTCCACTTT
>TRBV2|TRBJ2-1|-|13|TRBD1
CASSRDRGAEQFF
TGTGCCAGCAGTAGGGACAGGGGGGCTGAGCAGTTCTTC
>TRBV11-1|TRBJ1-6|-|13|-
CASSLREDSPLHF
TGTGCCAGCAGCTTACGGGAGGATTCACCCCTCCACTTT
>TRBV19|TRBJ2-3|-|13|-
CASERTGTDTQYF
TGTGCCAGCGAAAGGACGGGGACAGATACGCAGTATTTT
>TRBV7-6|TRBJ1-3|-|17|TRBD1
CASSLAGTAISGNTIYF
TGTGCCAGCAGCTTAGCGGGGACAGCGATCTCTGGAAACACCATATATTTT
>TRBV6-5|TRBJ1-2|-|14|-
CASTQDLPTRGYTF
TGTGCCAGCACCCAGGATCTACCAACTCGGGGCTACACCTTC
>TRBV24-1|TRBJ1-1|once|15|-
CATSDSAGAATEAFF
TGTGCCACCAGTGATTCGGCAGGGGCGGCCACTGAAGCTTTCTTT
>TRBV5-1|TRBJ1-1|-|16|TRBD1
CASSFALTGTNTEAFF
TGCGCCAGCAGCTTTGCCCTGACAGGGACGAACACTGAAGCTTTCTTT
>TRBV7-9|TRBJ2-1|-|12|-
CASSLEGIRQFF
TGTGCCAGCAGCTTAGAGGGGATCAGGCAGTTCTTC
>TRBV6-6|TRBJ2-1|-|16|TRBD1
CASSYLGTGSGNEQFF
TGTGCCAGCAGTTACTTAGGGACAGGGTCCGGTAATGAGCAGTTCTTC
>TRBV7-3|TRBJ1-1|-|13|-
CASSSDWNTEAFF
TGTGCCAGCAGCTCGGACTGGAACACTGAAGCTTTCTTT
>TRBV5-1|TRBJ1-2|-|15|-
CASSPDGGSSYGYTF
TGCGCCAGCAGCCCGGACGGGGGGTCCAGCTATGGCTACACCTTC
>TRBV30|TRBJ2-2|-|14|-
CAWSLGTREGVLFF
TGTGCCTGGAGCCTGGGGACACGGGAAGGGGTGCTGTTTTTT
>TRBV3-1/TRBV3-2|TRBJ1-6|few|15|-
CASSQGRGNNSPLHF
TGTGCCAGCAGCCAAGGACGAGGGAATAATTCACCCCTCCACTTT
>TRBV4-1|TRBJ2-6|-|16|TRBD1
CASSHLTGVGANVLTF
TGCGCCAGCAGCCACCTTACAGGGGTTGGGGCCAACGTCCTGACTTTC
>TRBV7-8|TRBJ1-1|-|14|-
CASSPSRGRTEAFF
TGTGCCAGCAGCCCTAGCAGGGGAAGGACTGAAGCTTTCTTT
>TRBV18|TRBJ1-2|-|13|TRBD1
CASSPGTDYGYTF
TGTGCCAGCTCACCGGGGACAGACTATGGCTACACCTTC
>TRBV3-1/TRBV3-2|TRBJ2-1|-|12|TRBD2
CASSLGLAAQFF
TGTGCCAGCAGCTTGGGACTAGCGGCCCAGTTCTTC
>TRBV2|TRBJ1-4|-|13|-
CASSAGFREKLFF
TGTGCCAGCAGTGCAGGGTTTCGAGAAAAACTGTTTTTT
>TRBV5-1|TRBJ1-2|-|13|-
CASSLGQISGYTF
TGCGCCAGCAGCCTCGGACAGATCTCTGGCTACACCTTC
>TRBV12-3/TRBV12-4|TRBJ2-7|few|13|-
CASSSRSGAEQYF
TGTGCCAGCAGTAGTCGGTCAGGGGCCGAGCAGTACTTC
>TRBV19|TRBJ2-2|-|18|TRBD2
CASSMGLAGAANTGELFF
TGTGCCAGTAGTATGGGGCTAGCGGGAGCTGCGAACACCGGGGAGCTGTTTTTT
>TRBV12-5|TRBJ2-2|-|14|TRBD1
CASGSGQYTGELFF
TGTGCTAGTGGTTCGGGACAGTACACCGGGGAGCTGTTTTTT
>TRBV12-3/TRBV12-4|TRBJ1-2|once|13|-
CASSLTVNYGYTF
TGTGCCAGCAGTTTGACTGTTAACTATGGCTACACCTTC
>TRBV2|TRBJ1-6|once|14|TRBD1
CASTTDRGRSPLHF
TGTGCCAGCACTACCGACAGGGGCCGCTCACCCCTCCACTTT
>TRBV6-2/TRBV6-3|TRBJ2-2|-|14|-
CASSQQGFTGELFF
TGTGCCAGCAGTCAACAGGGTTTCACCGGGGAGCTGTTTTTT
>TRBV7-3|TRBJ2-6|-|13|-
CASSSYRASDLTF
TGTGCCAGCAGCTCCTACAGGGCCTCAGACCTGACTTTC
>TRBV2|TRBJ1-4|-|15|TRBD1
CASSSPDRGTEKLFF
TGTGCCAGCAGTTCCCCAGACAGGGGGACTGAAAAACTGTTTTTT
>TRBV12-3/TRBV12-4|TRBJ2-5|-|12|-
CASSFSVETQYF
TGTGCCAGCAGTTTTTCGGTGGAGACCCAGTACTTC
>TRBV24-1|TRBJ2-3|-|14|-
CATSGRVSTDTQYF
TGTGCCACCAGTGGACGGGTTAGCACAGATACGCAGTATTTT
>TRBV5-4|TRBJ2-1|once|12|-
CASSFTWGLQFF
TGTGCCAGCAGCTTTACCTGGGGGCTTCAGTTCTTC
>TRBV9|TRBJ2-5|-|17|-
CASSVASAGHFQETQYF
TGTGCCAGCAGCGTAGCATCGGCGGGGCACTTCCAAGAGACCCAGTACTTC
>TRBV5-1|TRBJ2-1|-|15|TRBD2
CASSLTSASYNEQFF
TGCGCCAGCAGCCTGACTAGCGCTTCCTACAATGAGCAGTTCTTC
>TRBV7-8|TRBJ1-2|-|15|-
CASSLRRIANYGYTF
TGTGCCAGCAGCTTAAGGCGGATAGCTAACTATGGCTACACCTTC
>TRBV19|TRBJ1-1|-|14|TRBD1
CASRPGQGAGGAFF
TGTGCCAGTAGACCGGGACAGGGGGCCGGGGGAGCTTTCTTT
>TRBV5-4|TRBJ2-5|-|15|TRBD2
CASSSRLAGQETQYF
TGTGCCAGCAGCTCCCGACTAGCGGGCCAAGAGACCCAGTACTTC